The 20 T cell receptor beta chains in this list originate from one sample, sequenced in a study of T cell changes during pregnancy in multiple sclerosis. Repertoires were generated with immunoSEQ multiplex PCR, while TCRdb's copy carries only in-frame clones and drops some. Of about 23,000 clones in the sample, roughly 84% were seen once. The material sequenced was CD8+ T cells from peripheral blood mononuclear cells, taken before pregnancy. These receptors came from a female donor with multiple sclerosis, enrolled in a pregnancy study.

The chain carries TRBV7-2 and TRBJ1-5; 7 nucleotides line up with TRBD1. The length of the CDR3 is 13 residues. Germline V gene lookup returns CDR1 SGHTA and CDR2 FQGNSA. V shed 5 bases and J 5 bases; nucleotides not matched to a gene: 3. The CDR3 is CASSLTGDQPQHF. CDR3 DNA: TGTGCCAGCAGCCTTACAGGGGATCAGCCCCAGCATTTT. Full variable domain (outside the CDR3, taken from reference TRBV7-2 and TRBJ1-5): GAGVSQSPSNKVTEKGKDVELRCDPISGHTALYWYRQSLGQGLEFLIYFQGNSAPDKSGLPSDRFSAERTGGSVSTLTIQRTQQEDSAVYLCASSLTGDQPQHFGDGTRLSIL.

The genes are TRBV28 and TRBJ1-1; 9 positions agree with TRBD1. Germline CDR1 reads MDHEN; CDR2 reads SYDVKM. J gave up 0 bases and V 6 bases, and 8 bases lay outside the gene matches. The CDR3 has 16 residues. The CDR3 DNA follows: TGTGCCAGCAGCCAGACAGGGGGAAAATTGAACACTGAAGCTTTCTTT. Translated: CASSQTGGKLNTEAFF.

This chain links TRBV10-3 with TRBJ2-3, with a weak D call TRBD2 (7 bases). The CDR3 spans 14 residues. V lost 11 bases to trimming and J lost 6 bases, with 21 bases between them. Germline CDR1 is ENHRY and CDR2 is SYGVKD. The CDR3 DNA sequence: TGTGCCTCCGGCCGGATGGGGGGGCGGGATACGCAGTATTTT. This sequence encodes CASGRMGGRDTQYF.

The V gene is TRBV4-2, the J gene TRBJ1-5, with 7 bases matching TRBD1. Germline CDR1 LGHNA, CDR2 YNFKEQ. The trim removed 1 base at V and 3 bases at J, leaving 12 bases unmatched. This CDR3 region has 18 residues. The chain's CDR3 is CASSQVAQGKGYNQPQHF. CDR3 DNA sequence: TGTGCCAGCAGCCAAGTCGCACAGGGGAAGGGTTACAATCAGCCCCAGCATTTT.

The rearrangement uses TRBV28 and TRBJ2-7; 10 bases agree with TRBD1. The germline V gene encodes CDR1 MDHEN and CDR2 SYDVKM. This CDR3 spans 15 amino acids. J was trimmed by 2 bases and V by 6 bases; bases with no gene match: 7. The CDR3 sequence: CASSYRTGGPYEQYF. CDR3 sequence (DNA): TGTGCCAGCAGCTACCGGACAGGGGGGCCCTACGAGCAGTACTTC.

The chain recombines TRBV13 with TRBJ2-3; TRBD2 matches 14 bases. The CDR3 consists of 22 residues. Trimming took 5 bases from V and 0 from J; bases not matched to a gene: 19. Per germline, CDR1 PRHDT and CDR2 FYEKMQ (reference sequence). CDR3 sequence (DNA): TGTGCCAGCAGCACAACTGGGACTAGCGGGAGATACTGGGTATCTAGCACAGATACGCAGTATTTT. Protein: CASSTTGTSGRYWVSSTDTQYF.

The rearrangement joins TRBV29-1 to TRBJ2-5, with a possible D match to TRBD1 (6 bases). Trimming pared 6 bases from V and 5 bases from J, leaving 16 bases between. Germline CDR1 reads SQVTM; CDR2 reads ANQGSEA. The CDR3 consists of 13 residues. The CDR3: CSVPQGSGETQYF. DNA of the CDR3: TGCAGCGTGCCACAGGGATCGGGGGAGACCCAGTACTTC.

V gene TRBV4-1 combines with J gene TRBJ1-6; no firm D call. CDR1 is MGHRA, CDR2 YSYEKL, per germline. This CDR3 region has 16 residues. The V gene lost 4 bases and the J gene lost 5 bases, with 15 bases spanning the gap. CDR3: CASSRGGGVHNSPLHF. In DNA form, the CDR3 reads TGCGCCAGCAGCCGTGGCGGCGGGGTCCATAATTCACCCCTCCACTTT.

The chain combines TRBV10-3 with TRBJ2-3, with D possibly matching TRBD2 (6 bases). The CDR3 is made up of 14 amino acids. The V end was cut by 2 bases, the J end by 5 bases, with 11 bases between. Germline lookup yields CDR1 ENHRY and CDR2 SYGVKD. The CDR3 sequence is CAISEQTREDTQYF. The CDR3 region has the DNA TGTGCCATCAGTGAGCAGACTAGAGAAGATACGCAGTATTTT.

This chain's CDR3 is CASSYYLGGYEQYF. CDR3 nucleotide sequence: TGTGCCAGCAGTTACTATCTGGGGGGGTACGAGCAGTACTTC. The chain couples TRBV6-6 to TRBJ2-7; the match to TRBD2 covers 7 bases. CDR3 length equals 14 residues. The V segment lost 1 base and the J segment 4 bases; nucleotides outside the gene matches: 4. CDR1 and CDR2 from the germline V gene are MNHNY and SVGAGI (reference sequence).

V usage is TRBV6-5 and J usage is TRBJ2-2; no reliable D call. Germline CDR1 is MNHEY and CDR2 is SVGAGI. V dropped 8 bases and J dropped 1 base, with 11 bases sitting between them. This CDR3 is 14 amino acids long. CDR3 in DNA: TGTGCCAGCTCCCTAGAATGGAACACCGGGGAGCTGTTTTTT. This encodes CASSLEWNTGELFF.

The rearrangement joins TRBV6-1 to TRBJ2-3, with TRBD2 identical over 8 bases. With 4 bases clipped from V and 5 bases from J, the junction kept 5 bases outside the gene matches. From germline, CDR1 is MNHNS and CDR2 SASEGT. CDR3 length: 14 residues. CDR3 sequence (DNA): TGTGCCAGCAGTGTATTCCTAGCGGGAGATACGCAGTATTTT. Its protein is CASSVFLAGDTQYF.

This chain joins TRBV6-4 and TRBJ2-3, with 8 bases that match TRBD2. V dropped 0 bases and J dropped 2; count of bases not matched to a gene: 4. Germline assignment: CDR1 MRHNA and CDR2 SNTAGT. The CDR3 loop spans 16 amino acids. CDR3 amino acids: CASSDSAGGATDTQYF. The CDR3, as DNA: TGTGCCAGCAGTGACTCGGCGGGAGGAGCCACAGATACGCAGTATTTT.

This chain links TRBV18 with TRBJ2-7; 7 bases are shared with TRBD2. The J segment lost 5 bases and the V segment lost 3 bases, leaving 7 bases of the junction unmatched. CDR3 length: 14 residues. The V gene's germline CDR1 is KGHSH and CDR2 LQKENI. CDR3 residues: CASSPVRGGHEQYF. CDR3 sequence (DNA): TGTGCCAGCTCACCGGTTCGGGGAGGGCACGAGCAGTACTTC.

This chain joins TRBV7-2 and TRBJ1-3; no clear D. This CDR3 comprises 15 residues. Germline lookup yields CDR1 SGHTA and CDR2 FQGNSA. The V end was cut by 0 bases, the J end by 0 bases, with 6 bases between. This chain's CDR3 is CASSLAGSSGNTIYF. In nucleotides, the CDR3 is TGTGCCAGCAGCTTAGCGGGGAGCTCTGGAAACACCATATATTTT.

This chain connects TRBV4-1 to TRBJ1-1, with D perhaps TRBD1 (5 bases). V lost 2 bases to trimming and J lost 2 bases, with 12 bases between them. The CDR3 extends over 15 amino acids. CDR1 MGHRA and CDR2 YSYEKL come from the germline V gene. The CDR3 nucleotides are TGCGCCAGCAGCCAATCCCAGGGATCAAACACTGAAGCTTTCTTT. It yields the protein CASSQSQGSNTEAFF.

Relative to its sample, this clone is medium-sized. CDR3 in amino acids: CASSEGLDTGELFF. CDR3 coding DNA: TGTGCCAGCAGTGAGGGACTAGACACCGGGGAGCTGTTTTTT. The chain uses TRBV6-1 and TRBJ2-2; 8 nucleotides match TRBD2. V shed 3 bases and J 3 bases; nucleotides not matched to a gene: 0. Germline V gene sequence: CDR1 MNHNS, CDR2 SASEGT. The CDR3 totals 14 residues.

The chain recombines TRBV11-3 with TRBJ2-7, with a tentative D call TRBD1 (6 bases). V lost 4 bases to trimming and J lost 5 bases, with 15 bases between them. There are 14 residues in the CDR3. CDR1 is SGHNT, CDR2 YENEEA, per germline. The CDR3 sequence is CASSSSLQGNEQYF. The DNA for the CDR3 is TGTGCCAGCAGCTCCTCCCTGCAGGGGAACGAGCAGTACTTC.

DNA for the CDR3: TGTGCCAGCAGCATCCCCTCCGGCGGGGGATTCTTCTACAATGAGCAGTTCTTC. Translated, it gives CASSIPSGGGFFYNEQFF. This chain links TRBV9 with TRBJ2-1; 7 nucleotides match TRBD2. The CDR3 sequence is 18 residues long. The germline V gene has CDR1 SGDLS and CDR2 YYNGEE. V was clipped by 4 bases and J by 3 bases; unmatched bases: 16.

The chain employs TRBV4-1 and TRBJ1-1, with TRBD1 as a possible D gene (5 bases). In germline, CDR1 is MGHRA, CDR2 YSYEKL. The CDR3 runs 15 residues. V was trimmed by 2 bases and J by 8 bases, leaving 18 bases between them. CDR3 region: CASSQTDVGGGEAFF. DNA for the CDR3: TGCGCCAGCAGCCAAACCGACGTGGGCGGGGGAGAAGCTTTCTTT.